The clone carrying this T cell receptor (beta chain) was recorded a few times. This entry is derived from a study of T cells in Graves' hyperthyroidism and ophthalmopathy. The wider study: Blood from the periphery was taken at initial diagnosis, before any treatment.

V shed 3 bases and J 5 bases; nucleotides not matched to a gene: 6. The CDR3 length is 15 residues. CDR1 is MGHRA, CDR2 YSYEKL, per germline. It was RNA transcripts that yielded the amplified TCR beta CDR3 regions. Initially, a first-round RT-PCR of the TCR CDR3 employed the HTBI primer set. TCRdb fed the multiplex PCR reads into MiXCR, producing one record per CDR3 protein. The table has roughly 150,000 distinct CDR3 sequences, less than 10% seen once; the top ten hold less than 25%. Fresh peripheral blood, roughly 9.8 ml of it, supplied the PBMCs. The sequenced sample was blood. The sequence was collected from a woman under 30 with Graves' hyperthyroidism that later progressed to Graves' ophthalmopathy. The genes are TRBV4-1 and TRBJ2-3; 9 positions agree with TRBD1. The DNA for the CDR3 is TGCGCCAGCAGCCATCCGGGACAGGGATTAGATACGCAGTATTTT. This translates into CASSHPGQGLDTQYF.